This TCR beta chain was sequenced in a study of blood T cell repertoires in COVID-19. The CDR3 spans 17 residues. V was pared by 3 bases and J by 0 bases, with 17 bases between. The germline gives CDR1 KGHSH, CDR2 LQKENI. Per the study methods: Estimation of nucleated cell counts was performed using reference gene primer amplification. The method was immunoSEQ multiplex PCR; TCRdb's version includes in-frame clones alone and lacks a portion of them. D and trimming were read from the DNA, whereas the V and J calls and clone size are those reported in that table. The data show some 180,000 clones, about 79% seen once.

The V gene is TRBV18, the J gene TRBJ2-5, with a tentative D call TRBD1 (6 bases). The sample taken for sequencing was peripheral blood. This TCR came from a human donor in a cohort sampled during active COVID-19. The CDR3 DNA reads TGTGCCAGCTCACCGGACCTTCTTAGGGGGAACCAAGAGACCCAGTACTTC. Amino acid sequence: CASSPDLLRGNQETQYF.